Presented here are 15 T cell receptor beta chains from one specimen sequenced in a study of blood T cell repertoires in COVID-19. Method: immunoSEQ multiplex PCR; TCRdb's copy keeps in-frame clones and lacks some. The sample includes some 530,000 clones, 80% to 90% of them seen just once. The sample consisted of PBMCs or T cells enriched from blood (not recorded which). The receptors originated from an older woman who had recovered from COVID-19.

The chain employs TRBV24-1 and TRBJ2-5, with 7 bases identical to TRBD1. Germline lookup yields CDR1 KGHDR and CDR2 SFDVKD. The CDR3 is 13 amino acids. V was pared by 7 bases and J by 7 bases, with 8 bases of the junction left unmatched. CDR3 nucleotides: TGTGCCACCAGCCAGGGGGTTGGGGGGACCCAGTACTTC. It translates to CATSQGVGGTQYF.

CDR3 coding DNA: TGTGCCAGCAGCACTCCAGGGGGCAAAAGGGATGGCTACACCTTC. Its translation: CASSTPGGKRDGYTF. V is TRBV7-9 and J is TRBJ1-2, with TRBD1 matching 8 bases. Germline CDR1 SEHNR, CDR2 FQNEAQ (reference sequence). Trimming at V came to 5 bases and at J to 6 bases, leaving 11 bases not matched to a gene. This CDR3 comprises 15 residues.

This chain joins TRBV4-1 and TRBJ2-7; D is uncertain. The CDR3 has 14 amino acids. Between the trimmed V and J ends, which lost 2 bases and 1 base, there was a span of 9 bases. The germline V gene has CDR1 MGHRA and CDR2 YSYEKL. The CDR3 spells CASSQSPLSYEQYF. The DNA of the CDR3 is TGCGCCAGCAGCCAAAGCCCCTTATCCTACGAGCAGTACTTC.

The genes are TRBV30 and TRBJ1-1; D is possibly TRBD1 (5 bases). The CDR3 extends over 17 amino acids. Trimming cost V 0 bases and J 2 bases, with 19 bases left between them. Germline CDR1 and CDR2: GTSNPN and SVGIG (reference sequence). CDR3 sequence reads: CAWSVRQGGTINTEAFF. In nucleotides, the CDR3 is TGTGCCTGGAGTGTACGGCAGGGAGGGACCATCAACACTGAAGCTTTCTTT.

For this clone: The sample contains more than one DNA sequence encoding this CDR3. The rearrangement joins TRBV18 to TRBJ1-6; 10 positions agree with TRBD1. Unmatched junction bases numbered 1, after V lost 3 bases and J lost 8 bases. The CDR3 loop spans 14 amino acids. Germline values: CDR1 KGHSH, CDR2 LQKENI. The CDR3 is CASSPTGGDSPLHF. The CDR3 DNA sequence: TGTGCCAGCTCACCGACAGGGGGCGATTCACCCCTCCACTTT.

This chain uses TRBV18 with TRBJ2-1; TRBD1 matches 7 bases. Germline loops: CDR1 KGHSH, CDR2 LQKENI. V lost 6 bases to trimming and J lost 3 bases; unmatched junction nucleotides: 5. This CDR3 has 14 amino acids. The CDR3 loop reads CASSAGTVYNEQFF. CDR3 coding DNA: TGTGCCAGCTCTGCCGGGACAGTCTACAATGAGCAGTTCTTC.

The chain recombines TRBV24-1 with TRBJ1-2, with 7 bases matching TRBD1. The CDR3 is made up of 15 amino acids. Germline loops: CDR1 KGHDR, CDR2 SFDVKD. J was trimmed by 2 bases and V by 5 bases; bases with no gene match: 7. In DNA form, the CDR3 reads TGTGCCACCAGTGGCGGACAGGCCGCCAACTATGGCTACACCTTC. Residues: CATSGGQAANYGYTF.

The V call is TRBV24-1, the J call TRBJ1-4; D may be TRBD1 (6 bases). In germline, CDR1 is KGHDR, CDR2 SFDVKD. This CDR3 comprises 16 residues. Trimming took 9 bases from V and 2 from J, leaving 18 bases between them. CDR3 region: CATDPLQGFTNEKLFF. CDR3 DNA sequence: TGTGCCACCGACCCCTTGCAGGGGTTTACTAATGAAAAACTGTTTTTT.

V gene TRBV2 combines with J gene TRBJ1-2; TRBD1 is a possible D gene (5 bases). The CDR3 sequence is 15 residues long. Looked up from germline, CDR1 is SNHLY and CDR2 is FYNNEI. V was shortened by 7 bases and J by 5 bases, with 20 bases between the two germline ends. CDR3 sequence reads: CASMHEGRGPYGYTF. In nucleotides, the CDR3 is TGTGCCAGCATGCACGAAGGGAGGGGTCCATATGGCTACACCTTC.

This clone has more than one count but fewer than ten. The V call is TRBV12-3 or TRBV12-4, the J call TRBJ2-1; D not certain. The CDR3 sequence is 12 residues long. Trimming left V 6 bases short and J 8 bases short, with 11 bases between. CDR3 sequence (DNA): TGTGCCAGCAGCCGACTGAGCCATGAGCAGTTCTTC. This translates into CASSRLSHEQFF.

The chain uses TRBV6-5 and TRBJ2-2, with 8 positions matching TRBD2. CDR3 length: 15 residues. The germline CDR1 and CDR2 sequences are MNHEY and SVGAGI. J was trimmed by 3 bases and V by 2 bases; bases with no gene match: 2. In DNA form, the CDR3 reads TGTGCCAGCAGTTACGGAGCGGGGGACACCGGGGAGCTGTTTTTT. Translating it yields CASSYGAGDTGELFF.

The chain uses TRBV24-1 and TRBJ2-5, with D perhaps matching TRBD2 (5 bases). The CDR3 runs to 15 residues. CDR1 KGHDR and CDR2 SFDVKD come from the germline V gene. Deletions cut 0 bases from V and 5 bases from J, with 12 bases between. The CDR3 reads CATSDLQAGVETQYF. Here the CDR3 DNA reads TGTGCCACCAGTGATTTGCAAGCCGGGGTGGAGACCCAGTACTTC.

The CDR3 here is CASSDRGVNEQFF. CDR3 DNA sequence: TGTGCCAGTAGCGACAGGGGGGTCAATGAGCAGTTCTTC. This chain uses TRBV19 with TRBJ2-1; 9 bases map to TRBD1. The V segment lost 6 bases and the J segment 6 bases; nucleotides outside the gene matches: 3. Germline CDR1 LNHDA, CDR2 SQIVND (reference sequence). The CDR3 sequence is 13 residues long.

The V gene is TRBV9, the J gene TRBJ2-2; D gene unclear. CDR3 length: 12 amino acids. The V end lost 0 bases, the J end lost 8 bases, and 5 bases lay between the germline ends. Germline CDR1 is SGDLS and CDR2 is YYNGEE. The CDR3 protein is CASSVDLGELFF. The CDR3 nucleotides read TGTGCCAGCAGCGTAGATCTAGGGGAGCTGTTTTTT.

The gene calls are TRBV19 and TRBJ1-6; unclear D gene. Germline CDR1 is LNHDA and CDR2 is SQIVND (reference sequence). With 5 bases removed from V and 10 bases from J, the gap between germline ends came to 9 bases. The CDR3 has 12 amino acids. The CDR3, as DNA: TGTGCCAGTAGTGGCCTGGCCTCACCCCTCCACTTT. It is translated as CASSGLASPLHF.